This T cell receptor (beta chain) was sequenced in a study of CD8 T cells in Susac syndrome. CD8+ and CD4+ T cells circulating in blood were sequenced for TCR beta. Age- and sex-matched healthy donors served as the control group. TEMRA cells were FACS-enriched, and CD8+ and CD4+ T cells were isolated negatively. Between the trimmed V and J ends, which lost 3 bases and 3 bases, there was a span of 8 bases. This CDR3 has 12 amino acids. CDR1 is DFQATT, CDR2 SNEGSKA, per germline (reference sequence). The RNA, about 0.5 to 1 ug, was put through reverse transcription using random hexamers. With immunoSEQ multiplex PCR, TCR beta CDR3 was amplified across 54 Vbeta and 13 Jbeta. From the immunoSEQ multiplex PCR reads, TCRdb called clonotypes with MiXCR, one entry per CDR3 protein. The sample includes 150,000 to 200,000 distinct CDR3 sequences, 93% seen only once; the top ten take 0.095% to 0.12%.

The genes are TRBV20-1 and TRBJ1-2; the D is unclear. The sample taken for sequencing was CD4+ T cells from PBMCs. The clonotype comes from a human donor in good health. CDR3 nucleotide sequence: TGCAGTGCTAGGGGGTTACACTATGGCTACACCTTC. It specifies CSARGLHYGYTF.